This T cell receptor beta chain was captured by sequencing in a study of naive and memory T cell subsets. Both TRBC1 and TRBC2 were covered by a beta constant-region primer of two equimolar oligonucleotides. Ligated cDNA was amplified by four rounds of PCR with nested alpha and beta constant-region primers and SP2. Ligation attached a single-stranded oligonucleotide with a 12-nucleotide UMI and the SP2 primer to the cDNA 3' end. TCRdb re-derived calls from the UMI-ligation and nested PCR reads in MiXCR, one entry per CDR3 protein. The data hold around 160,000 distinct CDR3 sequences, with approximately 22% observed a single time. General study findings and limits: Over 95% of naive TCR sequences appeared only once after error correction, unlike memory subsets. Naive repertoires, especially CD8, held a few larger clonotypes, possibly memory cells re-expressing CD45RA. Expression changes during T cell differentiation may affect RNA-based TCR counts. Gini index rose across naive, CM, EM and EMRA in CD4 and CD8.

Comments on this clonotype: The antigen is undetermined.

The sequence was collected from a human donor in good health. Sequencing used naive CD4+ T cells from blood.

The CDR3 DNA follows: TGCAGCGTTGGCTGGGACAGAAGTTCACCCCTCCACTTT. Protein product: CSVGWDRSSPLHF. This chain connects TRBV29-1 to TRBJ1-6; TRBD1 aligns across 7 bases. The CDR3 is made up of 13 amino acids. J gave up 9 bases and V 4 bases, and 6 bases lay outside the gene matches. Germline V gene data show CDR1 as SQVTM and CDR2 as ANQGSEA. The full variable domain, in which reference TRBV29-1 and TRBJ1-6 provide the parts outside the CDR3, is SAVISQKPSRDICQRGTSLTIQCQVDSQVTMMFWYRQQPGQSLTLIATANQGSEATYESGFVIDKFPISRPNLTFSTLTVSNMSPEDSSIYLCSVGWDRSSPLHFGNGTRLTVT.